This TCR beta chain appears in the sequencing data of a study of shared clonotypes between healthy human individuals. About the research overall: Each donor had three CD4 naive, three CD4 memory, two CD8 naive and one CD8 memory plate. Study-level results: The sampled material consisted only of blood, and tissue repertoires are likely to differ. At large depth, rarefaction still showed sorted-subset sequencing to be incomplete.

Cells designated naive CD8 were CD45RO-negative and were positively selected for CCR7, with terminally differentiated effector memory CD45RA+ cells excluded. Genomic DNA per cell subset filled all wells of several immunoSEQ plates. Using immunoSEQ multiplex PCR, the repertoire was profiled, and TCRdb retains in-frame clones only, with some absent. Of roughly 1,800,000 clones in the sample, just under 95% were seen once. As for this clone: Its antigen is unknown.

This CDR3 spans 15 amino acids. The ends were cut back, 4 bases at V and 5 bases at J, with 16 bases in the middle. CDR1 SGHRS and CDR2 YFSETQ come from the germline V gene. The chain has TRBV5-1 and TRBJ1-5, with D possibly TRBD1 on 6 matching bases. The sequence was collected from a man in his late teens or twenties in good health. Sequences were obtained from naive CD8+ T cells sorted from blood. The CDR3 bases are TGCGCCAGCAGCGTGGGAGGGGGGCCTCATCAGCCCCAGCATTTT. Its protein product is CASSVGGGPHQPQHF.